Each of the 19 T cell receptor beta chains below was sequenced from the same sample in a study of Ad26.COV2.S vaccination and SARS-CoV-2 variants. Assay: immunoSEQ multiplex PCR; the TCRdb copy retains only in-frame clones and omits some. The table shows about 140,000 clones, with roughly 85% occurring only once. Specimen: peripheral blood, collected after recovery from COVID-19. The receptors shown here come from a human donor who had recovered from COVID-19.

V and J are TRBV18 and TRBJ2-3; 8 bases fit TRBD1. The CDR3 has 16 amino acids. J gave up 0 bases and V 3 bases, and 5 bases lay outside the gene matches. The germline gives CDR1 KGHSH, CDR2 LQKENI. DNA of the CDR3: TGTGCCAGCTCACCCAGGGGGCAAACTAGCACAGATACGCAGTATTTT. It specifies CASSPRGQTSTDTQYF.

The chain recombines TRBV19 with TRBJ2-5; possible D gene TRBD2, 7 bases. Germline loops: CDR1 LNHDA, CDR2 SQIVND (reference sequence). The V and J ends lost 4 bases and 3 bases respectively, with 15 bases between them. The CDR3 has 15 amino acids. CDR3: CASSKGRGPEETQYF. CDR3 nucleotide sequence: TGTGCCAGTAGTAAGGGGCGGGGGCCCGAAGAGACCCAGTACTTC. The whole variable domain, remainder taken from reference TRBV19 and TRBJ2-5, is DGGITQSPKYLFRKEGQNVTLSCEQNLNHDAMYWYRQDPGQGLRLIYYSQIVNDFQKGDIAEGYSVSREKKESFPLTVTSAQKNPTAFYLCASSKGRGPEETQYFGPGTRLLVL.

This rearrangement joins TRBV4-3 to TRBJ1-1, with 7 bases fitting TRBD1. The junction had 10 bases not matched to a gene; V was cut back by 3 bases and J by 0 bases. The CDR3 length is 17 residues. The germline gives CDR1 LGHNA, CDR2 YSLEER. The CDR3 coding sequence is TGCGCCAGCAGCCACGGACAGGCCGGAGGGATGAACACTGAAGCTTTCTTT. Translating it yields CASSHGQAGGMNTEAFF.

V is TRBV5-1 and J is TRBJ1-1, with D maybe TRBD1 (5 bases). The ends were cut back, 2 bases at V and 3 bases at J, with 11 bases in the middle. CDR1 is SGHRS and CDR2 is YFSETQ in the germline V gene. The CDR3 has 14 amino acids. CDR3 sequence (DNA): TGCGCCAGCAGCTTCCGGGGGATGGACACTGAAGCTTTCTTT. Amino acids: CASSFRGMDTEAFF.

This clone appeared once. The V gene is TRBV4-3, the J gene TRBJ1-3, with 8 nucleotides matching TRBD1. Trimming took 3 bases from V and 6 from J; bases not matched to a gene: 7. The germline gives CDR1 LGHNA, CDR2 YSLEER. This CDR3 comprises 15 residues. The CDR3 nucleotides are TGCGCCAGCAGCCAGGCCTGGACAGGGATAAACACCATATATTTT. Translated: CASSQAWTGINTIYF.

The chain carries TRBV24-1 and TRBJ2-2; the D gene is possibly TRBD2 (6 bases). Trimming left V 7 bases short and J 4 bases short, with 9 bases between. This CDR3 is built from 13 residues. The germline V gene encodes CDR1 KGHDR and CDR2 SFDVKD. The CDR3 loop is CATRYSGTGELFF. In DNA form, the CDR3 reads TGTGCCACCAGGTATAGCGGCACCGGGGAGCTGTTTTTT.

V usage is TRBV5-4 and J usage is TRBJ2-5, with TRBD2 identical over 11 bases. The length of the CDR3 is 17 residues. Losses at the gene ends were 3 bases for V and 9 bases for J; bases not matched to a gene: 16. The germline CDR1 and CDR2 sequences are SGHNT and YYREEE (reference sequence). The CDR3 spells CASSSGVAGGPEGAQYF. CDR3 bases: TGTGCCAGCAGCTCAGGGGTAGCGGGGGGGCCCGAAGGGGCCCAGTACTTC.

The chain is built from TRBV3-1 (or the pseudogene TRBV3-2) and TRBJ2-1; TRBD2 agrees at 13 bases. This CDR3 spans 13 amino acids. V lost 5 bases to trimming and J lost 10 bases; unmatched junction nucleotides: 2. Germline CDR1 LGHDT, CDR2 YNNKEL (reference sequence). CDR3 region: CASSVTSGGEQFF. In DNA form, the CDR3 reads TGTGCCAGCAGCGTGACTAGCGGGGGGGAGCAGTTCTTC.

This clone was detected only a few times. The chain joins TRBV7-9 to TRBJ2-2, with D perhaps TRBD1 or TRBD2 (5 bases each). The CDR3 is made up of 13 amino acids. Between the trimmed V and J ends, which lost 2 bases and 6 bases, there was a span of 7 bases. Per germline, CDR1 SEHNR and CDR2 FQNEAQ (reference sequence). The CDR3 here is CASSLQGAGELFF. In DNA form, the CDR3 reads TGTGCCAGCAGCTTACAGGGAGCCGGGGAGCTGTTTTTT.

The CDR3 protein is CASSSTGTYDQPQHF. Written as DNA, the CDR3 is TGTGCCAGCAGTAGCACCGGGACCTACGATCAGCCCCAGCATTTT. The chain combines TRBV28 with TRBJ1-5; D may be TRBD1 (5 bases). Germline V gene data show CDR1 as MDHEN and CDR2 as SYDVKM. V was shortened by 5 bases and J by 5 bases, with 16 bases between the two germline ends. The CDR3 has 15 residues.

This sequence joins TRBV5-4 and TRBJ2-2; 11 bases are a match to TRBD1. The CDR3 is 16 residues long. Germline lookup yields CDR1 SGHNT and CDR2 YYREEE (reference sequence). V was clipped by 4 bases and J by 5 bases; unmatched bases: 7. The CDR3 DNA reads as TGTGCCAGCAGCCATGCCGGGACAGGGGGTACCGGGGAGCTGTTTTTT. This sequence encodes CASSHAGTGGTGELFF.

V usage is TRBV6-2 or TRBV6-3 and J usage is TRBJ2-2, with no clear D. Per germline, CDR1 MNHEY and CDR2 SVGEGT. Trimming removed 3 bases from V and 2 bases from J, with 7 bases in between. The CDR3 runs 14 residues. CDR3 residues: CASSYHPNTGELFF. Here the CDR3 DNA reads TGTGCCAGCAGTTATCACCCAAACACCGGGGAGCTGTTTTTT.

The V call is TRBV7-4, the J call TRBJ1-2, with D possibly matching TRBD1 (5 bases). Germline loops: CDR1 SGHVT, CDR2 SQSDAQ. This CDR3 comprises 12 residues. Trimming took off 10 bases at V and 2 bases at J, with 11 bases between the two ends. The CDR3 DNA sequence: TGTGCCACCGTGGCAGGGAACTATGGCTACACCTTC. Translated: CATVAGNYGYTF.

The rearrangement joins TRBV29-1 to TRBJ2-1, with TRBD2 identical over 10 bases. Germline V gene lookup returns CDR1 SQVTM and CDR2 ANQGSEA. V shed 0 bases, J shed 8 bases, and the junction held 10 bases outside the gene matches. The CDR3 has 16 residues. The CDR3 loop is CSVEDQRGGQFDEQFF. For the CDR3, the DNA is TGCAGCGTTGAAGACCAGCGGGGGGGCCAGTTCGATGAGCAGTTCTTC.

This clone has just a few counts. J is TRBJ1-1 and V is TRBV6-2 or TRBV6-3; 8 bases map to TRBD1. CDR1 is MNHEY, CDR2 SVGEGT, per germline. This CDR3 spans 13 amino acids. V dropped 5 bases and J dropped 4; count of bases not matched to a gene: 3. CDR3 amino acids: CASSTGGFTEAFF. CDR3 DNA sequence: TGTGCCAGCAGTACAGGGGGTTTCACTGAAGCTTTCTTT.

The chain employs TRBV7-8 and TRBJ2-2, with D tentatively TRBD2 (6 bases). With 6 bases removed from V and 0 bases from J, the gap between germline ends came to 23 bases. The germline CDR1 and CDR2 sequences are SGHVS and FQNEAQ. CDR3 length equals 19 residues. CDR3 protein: CASSFRETHEPANTGELFF. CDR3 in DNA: TGTGCCAGCAGTTTCCGGGAGACCCACGAACCGGCGAACACCGGGGAGCTGTTTTTT. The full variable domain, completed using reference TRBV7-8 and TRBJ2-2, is GAGVSQSPRYKVAKRGQDVALRCDPISGHVSLFWYQQALGQGPEFLTYFQNEAQLDKSGLPSDRFFAERPEGSVSTLKIQRTQQEDSAVYLCASSFRETHEPANTGELFFGEGSRLTVL.

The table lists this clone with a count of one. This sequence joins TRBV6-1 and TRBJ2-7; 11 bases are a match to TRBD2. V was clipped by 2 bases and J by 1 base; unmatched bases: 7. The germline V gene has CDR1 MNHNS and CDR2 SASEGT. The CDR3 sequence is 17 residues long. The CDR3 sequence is CASSESARLAGSYEQYF. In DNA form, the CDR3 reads TGTGCCAGCAGTGAATCAGCGAGACTAGCGGGGTCCTACGAGCAGTACTTC.

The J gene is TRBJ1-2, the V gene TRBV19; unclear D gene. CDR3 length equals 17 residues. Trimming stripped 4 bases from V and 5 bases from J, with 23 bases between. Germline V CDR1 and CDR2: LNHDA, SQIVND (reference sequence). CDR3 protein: CASSTPTLGQRQYGYTF. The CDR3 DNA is TGTGCCAGTAGTACACCAACCCTAGGCCAACGGCAATATGGCTACACCTTC. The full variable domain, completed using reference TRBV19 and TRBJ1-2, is DGGITQSPKYLFRKEGQNVTLSCEQNLNHDAMYWYRQDPGQGLRLIYYSQIVNDFQKGDIAEGYSVSREKKESFPLTVTSAQKNPTAFYLCASSTPTLGQRQYGYTFGSGTRLTVV.

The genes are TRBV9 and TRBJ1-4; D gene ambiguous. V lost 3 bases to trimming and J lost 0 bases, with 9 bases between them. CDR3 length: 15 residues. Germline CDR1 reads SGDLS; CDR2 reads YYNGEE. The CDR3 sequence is CASSEEGATNEKLFF. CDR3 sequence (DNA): TGTGCCAGCAGCGAAGAGGGTGCAACTAATGAAAAACTGTTTTTT.